These T cell receptor beta chains were read from a single sample in a study of blood T cells in healthy people across ages. Each CDR3 protein gets one entry after TCRdb re-called the 5' RACE reads with MiXCR. The sample has 550,000 to 650,000 distinct CDR3 sequences, 25% to 30% seen once. The source material was blood. These receptors all come from a woman at least 80 years old in good health. Both conserved end residues are part of each CDR3. A D gene is named only where the DNA matches it firmly. Part of the rows lack a size; the others show once, few, many or a class for expanded clones.

J gene	clone size	V gene	D gene	CDR3 DNA	CDR3 protein
TRBJ2-3	many	TRBV5-1	TRBD2	TGCGCCAGCGCCACTAGCGGGGGAGCAGATACGCAGTATTTT	CASATSGGADTQYF
TRBJ1-1	few	TRBV7-2	TRBD1	TGTGCCAGCAGCCCCAGACAGGGGGCGAGCACTGAAGCTTTCTTT	CASSPRQGASTEAFF
TRBJ2-4	-	TRBV6-2/TRBV6-3	-	TGTGCCAGCAGTTTCGCGGCAGGGAAAAACATTCAGTACTTC	CASSFAAGKNIQYF
TRBJ2-7	many	TRBV12-3/TRBV12-4	-	TGTGCCAGCAGTTTAGCACTCTCGGACGGATACGAGCAGTACTTC	CASSLALSDGYEQYF
TRBJ2-3	-	TRBV29-1	-	TGCAGCGCCGAGGAATCCGGGACAAGGGGCAAGTATTTT	CSAEESGTRGKYF
TRBJ2-7	-	TRBV28	TRBD2	TGTGCCAGCAGTTTTACGCTAGGACTAGCGGGAGTAGGCCACGAGCAGTACTTC	CASSFTLGLAGVGHEQYF
TRBJ2-7	-	TRBV5-6	TRBD1	TGCGCCAGCAGCTTGGTGGGACAGGGGAGGGTCGAGCAGTACTTC	CASSLVGQGRVEQYF
TRBJ2-3	many	TRBV12-3/TRBV12-4	TRBD2	TGTGCCAGCAGTTTAGTGACTAGCGGGGACACAGATACGCAGTATTTT	CASSLVTSGDTDTQYF
TRBJ2-7	many	TRBV7-2	TRBD2	TGTGCCAGCAGCTTTGGGGGGGTTTACGAGCAGTACTTC	CASSFGGVYEQYF
TRBJ1-2	-	TRBV2	-	TGTGCCAGCAGTGGGACAGAACTATATGGCTACACCTTC	CASSGTELYGYTF
TRBJ1-4	once	TRBV20-1	TRBD1	TGCAGTGCTATGACAGGGTTTTTGACTAATGAAAAACTGTTTTTT	CSAMTGFLTNEKLFF
TRBJ1-2	many	TRBV30	-	TGTGCCTGGAGCGAGACAGCCTATGGCTACACCTTC	CAWSETAYGYTF
TRBJ2-3	many	TRBV5-1	-	TGCGCCAGCAGCTTGGCGGGACGCTGGGATACGCAGTATTTT	CASSLAGRWDTQYF
TRBJ2-3	-	TRBV5-1	-	TGCGCCAGCAGCCCCGCGGGGGCGCGCACAGATACGCAGTATTTT	CASSPAGARTDTQYF
TRBJ2-7	-	TRBV2	TRBD2	TGTGCCAGCAGTCCACTTTCTGGACTAGCGGGGGACTCCTACGAGCAGTACTTC	CASSPLSGLAGDSYEQYF
TRBJ2-7	many	TRBV20-1	-	TGCAGTGCTGAGAAACCCGGGACTGCCTCCTACGAGCAGTACTTC	CSAEKPGTASYEQYF
TRBJ2-1	many	TRBV20-1	TRBD2	TGCAGTGCTACGCTAGCGGTCTTGAATGAGCAGTTCTTC	CSATLAVLNEQFF
TRBJ2-1	-	TRBV20-1	-	TGCAGTGCTAGTTCCCGGGCCCAGAATGAGCAGTTCTTC	CSASSRAQNEQFF
TRBJ2-7	-	TRBV27	-	TGTGCCAGCAGCCTAGGGTCCGGGGGCGACGAGCAGTACTTC	CASSLGSGGDEQYF
TRBJ2-7	-	TRBV11-2	-	TGTGCCAGCAGCTTACCAGCTTCCTACGAGCAGTACTTC	CASSLPASYEQYF
TRBJ1-2	-	TRBV14	-	TGTGCCAGCAGCCAAGAAGGGACCGAAGTTTCCTATGGCTACACCTTC	CASSQEGTEVSYGYTF
TRBJ1-4	-	TRBV5-6	TRBD1	TGTGCCAGCAGCGCCGATCTAGGGACAGGGGTAGAAAAACTGTTTTTT	CASSADLGTGVEKLFF
TRBJ2-5	many	TRBV7-3	-	TGTGCCAGCTCCAGGGACTCAGGAGAGACCCAGTACTTC	CASSRDSGETQYF
TRBJ2-7	few	TRBV12-3/TRBV12-4	TRBD1	TGTGCCAGCAGTTTAGCGTCCGGACAGGAGAAGTACTTC	CASSLASGQEKYF
TRBJ2-4	-	TRBV20-1	-	TGCAGTGCTAAGACTGGGGACATTCAGTACTTC	CSAKTGDIQYF
TRBJ2-5	few	TRBV20-1	-	TGCAGTGCTAGAGATCTATTCAGGCAAGGGACCCAGTACTTC	CSARDLFRQGTQYF
TRBJ2-1	-	TRBV5-1	TRBD2	TGCGCCAGCACCAGGACTAGCGGGGTCTACAATGAGCAGTTCTTC	CASTRTSGVYNEQFF
TRBJ1-4	-	TRBV7-8	-	TGTGCCAGCCAGGTCGTTCCGGCCTTGAGGGGAAAACTGTTTTTT	CASQVVPALRGKLFF
TRBJ2-3	many	TRBV7-9	-	TGTGCCAGCAGCCCCCAAGGAAGAACTAGCACAGATACGCAGTATTTT	CASSPQGRTSTDTQYF
TRBJ2-5	many	TRBV5-1	-	TGCGCCAGCAGCTTGCAGTGGACCCAGTACTTC	CASSLQWTQYF
TRBJ2-5	many	TRBV20-1	TRBD2	TGCAGTGCTAGAGACGGGACTAGCGCTCTCCCCCAAGAGACCCAGTACTTC	CSARDGTSALPQETQYF
TRBJ2-3	once	TRBV12-3/TRBV12-4	TRBD1	TGTGCCAGCAGCTCTCAGCACAGGGGCCTAGCAGATACGCAGTATTTT	CASSSQHRGLADTQYF
TRBJ2-7	many	TRBV13	TRBD1	TGTGCCAGCAGCCAACAGGGGGCTTTGGGAGACGAGCAGTACTTC	CASSQQGALGDEQYF
TRBJ2-5	many	TRBV6-1	TRBD1	TGTGCCAGCAGTCCGACAGGGGGCGCCCAGACCCAGTACTTC	CASSPTGGAQTQYF
TRBJ2-7	-	TRBV6-5	TRBD1	TGTGCCAGCAGTTACTTGACTCCAGGGGGCGCCTACGAGCAGTACTTC	CASSYLTPGGAYEQYF
TRBJ2-2	few	TRBV6-1	-	TGTGCCAGCAGTATCCCGGGACCCGGGGAGCTGTTTTTT	CASSIPGPGELFF
TRBJ2-6	-	TRBV7-8	TRBD1	TGTGCCAGCAGCAAACAGGGGACCTCTGGGGCCAACGTCCTGACTTTC	CASSKQGTSGANVLTF
TRBJ2-5	-	TRBV6-1	TRBD2	TGTGCCACCCGGGGGGGCAGGGGACAAACCAGACAAGAGACCCAGTACTTC	CATRGGRGQTRQETQYF
TRBJ2-1	-	TRBV12-3/TRBV12-4	TRBD2	TGTGCCAGCAGTTCCCAACGACTAGCGGGAAACTACAATGAGCAGTTCTTC	CASSSQRLAGNYNEQFF
TRBJ2-5	many	TRBV5-1	TRBD2	TGCGCCAGCAGCTCCAGCGGGGGGGCCGGGGAGACCCAGTACTTC	CASSSSGGAGETQYF
TRBJ2-4	once	TRBV5-1	-	TGCGCCAGCAGCTTGGAATCCGGGTCAGCCAAAAACATTCAGTACTTC	CASSLESGSAKNIQYF
TRBJ2-7	-	TRBV12-3/TRBV12-4	-	TGTGCCAGCGGGATCTTACTCCACACCGAGCAGTACTTC	CASGILLHTEQYF
TRBJ2-7	many	TRBV20-1	TRBD2	TGCAGTGCTAGTCCTAGCGGAAATTCCTACGAGCAGTACTTC	CSASPSGNSYEQYF
TRBJ1-4	-	TRBV30	-	TGTGCCTGGAGTGTAGGAGTCGGGCGTGAAAAACTGTTTTTT	CAWSVGVGREKLFF